These 22 T cell receptor beta chains originate from one sample sequenced in a study of T cell responses to AZD1222 COVID-19 vaccine. Sequencing was performed with immunoSEQ multiplex PCR; in TCRdb, only in-frame clones are kept and a portion is missing. Found here are about 85,000 clones, approximately 87% of them singletons; the top ten hold approximately 7%. This sample comprised peripheral blood, obtained on day 0 of AZD1222 vaccination. Receptors originate from an adult in good health.

The chain employs TRBV28 and TRBJ2-5, with D possibly being TRBD1 (6 bases). The germline V gene encodes CDR1 MDHEN and CDR2 SYDVKM. The CDR3 extends over 16 amino acids. The V end lost 6 bases, the J end lost 4 bases, and 21 bases lay between the germline ends. The CDR3 loop reads CASSQDQGHGPETQYF. CDR3 coding DNA: TGTGCCAGCAGCCAAGATCAGGGACACGGACCAGAGACCCAGTACTTC.

The chain combines TRBV7-9 with TRBJ1-1; D not resolved. CDR1 is SEHNR, CDR2 FQNEAQ, per germline (reference sequence). CDR3 length: 12 residues. V was clipped by 11 bases and J by 0 bases, with 10 bases between them. The CDR3 region is CALQVMNTEAFF. The CDR3 DNA follows: TGTGCCCTCCAAGTAATGAACACTGAAGCTTTCTTT.

V and J are TRBV25-1 and TRBJ2-3, with 10 bases lining up with TRBD1. The junction had 6 bases not matched to a gene; V was cut back by 4 bases and J by 5 bases. Germline-derived CDR1 and CDR2 are MGHDK and SYGVNS. The CDR3 covers 15 residues. The CDR3 spells CASSASRTGGDTQYF. The CDR3 DNA reads as TGTGCCAGCAGTGCAAGCCGGACAGGGGGAGATACGCAGTATTTT.

The chain couples TRBV28 to TRBJ2-3; 14 nucleotides agree with TRBD2. Trimming at V came to 6 bases and at J to 4 bases, leaving 12 bases not matched to a gene. This CDR3 has 18 amino acids. Germline V gene lookup returns CDR1 MDHEN and CDR2 SYDVKM. The CDR3 coding sequence is TGTGCCAGCAGAATAAGACTAGCGGGGGGGCCGAGCCCAGATACGCAGTATTTT. It encodes CASRIRLAGGPSPDTQYF.

The J gene is TRBJ1-6, the V gene TRBV6-4; the D is unclear. This CDR3 is 17 amino acids long. Germline CDR1 and CDR2: MRHNA and SNTAGT. V was trimmed by 4 bases and J by 3 bases, leaving 16 bases between them. CDR3 DNA sequence: TGTGCCAGCAGTGTATATTGTGCACACCACTATAATTCACCCCTCCACTTT. It encodes CASSVYCAHHYNSPLHF.

The chain has TRBV12-3 or TRBV12-4 and TRBJ2-1; D is unresolved. V lost 1 base and J lost 10, with 8 bases in between. The CDR3 is made up of 12 amino acids. CDR3 residues: CASSLVAWEQFF. For the CDR3, the DNA is TGTGCCAGCAGTTTAGTTGCATGGGAGCAGTTCTTC.

The CDR3 DNA sequence: TGTGCCAGCAGGCGGGGGACAGCCCAAGAGACCCAGTACTTC. It is translated as CASRRGTAQETQYF. The genes are TRBV25-1 and TRBJ2-5; tentatively, D is TRBD1 or TRBD2 (7 bases each). The CDR3 covers 14 residues. Per the germline V gene, CDR1 is MGHDK and CDR2 is SYGVNS. V was clipped by 6 bases and J by 1 base, with 12 bases between them.

V usage is TRBV10-3 and J usage is TRBJ1-2, with D unclear. Germline V CDR1 and CDR2: ENHRY, SYGVKD. There are 14 residues in the CDR3. V lost 3 bases, J lost 4 bases, and 12 bases lay in between. CDR3 amino acids: CAISDQGSSYGYTF. The CDR3 nucleotides are TGTGCCATCAGTGACCAAGGCAGCTCCTATGGCTACACCTTC.

The chain uses TRBV28 and TRBJ1-1; D is unresolved. The CDR3 runs 14 residues. V lost 3 bases to trimming and J lost 0 bases, with 8 bases between them. The germline V gene encodes CDR1 MDHEN and CDR2 SYDVKM. CDR3 nucleotide sequence: TGTGCCAGCAGTTTGGCCGGGATGAACACTGAAGCTTTCTTT. Translated, it gives CASSLAGMNTEAFF.

The V and J genes are TRBV19 and TRBJ1-5; the D is unclear. CDR3 length: 12 residues. V gave up 5 bases and J gave up 5 bases, with 7 bases separating them. Germline loops: CDR1 LNHDA, CDR2 SQIVND (reference sequence). Written as DNA, the CDR3 is TGTGCCAGTAGTCGGAGATATCAGCCCCAGCATTTT. Residues: CASSRRYQPQHF.

CDR3 loop: CASSQAGPGGELFF. The DNA of the CDR3 is TGCGCCAGCAGCCAAGCGGGGCCTGGCGGGGAGCTGTTTTTT. V usage is TRBV4-1 and J usage is TRBJ2-2, with D possibly called TRBD1 or TRBD2 (5 bases each). The CDR3 loop spans 14 amino acids. V lost 1 base, J lost 7 bases, and 10 bases lay in between. CDR1 MGHRA and CDR2 YSYEKL come from the germline V gene.

The V call is TRBV28, the J call TRBJ1-4, with D perhaps matching TRBD1 (5 bases). The CDR3 loop spans 15 amino acids. Trimming left V 2 bases short and J 8 bases short, with 15 bases between. The germline V gene encodes CDR1 MDHEN and CDR2 SYDVKM. Here the CDR3 DNA reads TGTGCCAGCAGTTTAATAGGGGCAGGGACGGAAAAACTGTTTTTT. It translates to CASSLIGAGTEKLFF.

The chain recombines TRBV19 with TRBJ2-3; D gene uncertain. Between the trimmed V and J ends, which lost 3 bases and 6 bases, there was a span of 4 bases. Germline V gene sequence: CDR1 LNHDA, CDR2 SQIVND (reference sequence). This CDR3 has 11 amino acids. This chain's CDR3 is CASSIMDTQYF. For the CDR3, the DNA is TGTGCCAGTAGTATCATGGATACGCAGTATTTT. The full variable domain, with the rest looked up from reference TRBV19 and TRBJ2-3, is DGGITQSPKYLFRKEGQNVTLSCEQNLNHDAMYWYRQDPGQGLRLIYYSQIVNDFQKGDIAEGYSVSREKKESFPLTVTSAQKNPTAFYLCASSIMDTQYFGPGTRLTVL.

The J gene is TRBJ2-5, the V gene TRBV11-3, with TRBD1 matching over 9 bases. The CDR3 consists of 16 residues. The J segment lost 2 bases and the V segment lost 1 base, leaving 5 bases of the junction unmatched. From germline, CDR1 is SGHNT and CDR2 YENEEA. The CDR3 spells CASSLGEGTGQETQYF. In DNA form, the CDR3 reads TGTGCCAGCAGCTTAGGAGAGGGGACAGGGCAAGAGACCCAGTACTTC. Full variable domain (remainder filled in from reference TRBV11-3 and TRBJ2-5): EAGVVQSPRYKIIEKKQPVAFWCNPISGHNTLYWYLQNLGQGPELLIRYENEEAVDDSQLPKDRFSAERLKGVDSTLKIQPAELGDSAVYLCASSLGEGTGQETQYFGPGTRLLVL.

The chain carries TRBV18 and TRBJ1-4, with TRBD1 as a possible D gene (5 bases). This CDR3 is 14 amino acids long. The V and J ends lost 3 bases and 14 bases respectively, with 19 bases between them. Germline-derived CDR1 and CDR2 are KGHSH and LQKENI. CDR3 nucleotide sequence: TGTGCCAGCTCACCGGAACAGGCCGGGAAAGGGCTGTTTTTT. Its protein is CASSPEQAGKGLFF.

V usage is TRBV27 and J usage is TRBJ1-6, with D tentatively TRBD1 (5 bases). This CDR3 comprises 16 residues. Trimming shortened V by 5 bases and J by 7 bases, and 18 bases separated the two germline ends. The germline V gene has CDR1 MNHEY and CDR2 SMNVEV (reference sequence). CDR3 sequence: CASSPTGQGRNSPLHF. As DNA, the CDR3 is TGTGCCAGCAGTCCCACGGGTCAGGGTCGGAATTCACCCCTCCACTTT.

This chain links TRBV15 with TRBJ1-6; 8 bases map to TRBD1. The CDR3 length is 16 residues. V lost 3 bases to trimming and J lost 6 bases; unmatched junction nucleotides: 7. Germline CDR1 and CDR2: LNHNV and YYDKDF (reference sequence). CDR3 sequence (DNA): TGTGCCACCAGCAGCAGGCCGGGACAGGTTAATTCACCCCTCCACTTT. Its protein product is CATSSRPGQVNSPLHF.

This chain joins TRBV6-5 and TRBJ1-4; 8 bases line up with TRBD1. V gave up 6 bases and J gave up 4 bases; unmatched junction bases: 7. Germline CDR1 MNHEY, CDR2 SVGAGI. This CDR3 contains 15 residues. DNA for the CDR3: TGTGCCAGCAGGAGCAGGGGGCCGGGTAATGAAAAACTGTTTTTT. Translation: CASRSRGPGNEKLFF.

The chain combines TRBV10-3 with TRBJ2-7, with 7 positions matching TRBD2. In germline, CDR1 is ENHRY, CDR2 SYGVKD. The ends lost 4 bases at V and 6 bases at J; junction bases unmatched: 6. The CDR3 totals 13 residues. CDR3 nucleotide sequence: TGTGCCATCAGTGGCGGGAGCGGTGTCGAGCAGTACTTC. This encodes CAISGGSGVEQYF.

The chain uses TRBV6-5 and TRBJ1-2, with D possibly being TRBD1 (6 bases). With 4 bases removed from V and 4 bases from J, the gap between germline ends came to 10 bases. This CDR3 region has 13 residues. Germline V CDR1 and CDR2: MNHEY, SVGAGI. In DNA form, the CDR3 reads TGTGCCAGCAGTTTTCAGGGGCTCTATGGCTACACCTTC. Amino acids: CASSFQGLYGYTF.

This sequence joins TRBV10-3 and TRBJ1-1; TRBD1 matches 7 bases. The V and J ends lost 6 bases and 1 base, in that order; junction bases with no gene match: 5. The CDR3 spans 14 residues. The germline gives CDR1 ENHRY, CDR2 SYGVKD. Written as DNA, the CDR3 is TGTGCCATCAGCCCGGGACAGTCGAACACTGAAGCTTTCTTT. This encodes CAISPGQSNTEAFF.

This rearrangement joins TRBV6-2 or TRBV6-3 to TRBJ2-3; no clear D. From germline, CDR1 is MNHEY and CDR2 SVGEGT. CDR3 length: 15 amino acids. The V gene lost 2 bases and the J gene lost 0 bases, with 9 bases spanning the gap. The CDR3 reads CASSYGNPSTDTQYF. DNA of the CDR3: TGTGCCAGCAGTTACGGGAACCCTAGCACAGATACGCAGTATTTT.